One and the same sample provided the 9 T cell receptor beta chains below, sequenced in a study of blood T cell repertoires in COVID-19. Assay used: immunoSEQ multiplex PCR; TCRdb lists only in-frame clones, some missing. This table holds around 57,000 clones, about 91% found once. Sequencing used peripheral blood. These receptors came from a woman aged 80 or over with active COVID-19.

This chain links TRBV19 with TRBJ2-3; the match to TRBD1 covers 7 bases. Germline CDR1 LNHDA, CDR2 SQIVND (reference sequence). V lost 1 base, J lost 1 base, and 8 bases stayed unmatched. The CDR3 runs 17 residues. CDR3 loop: CASSIVRGRTRTDTQYF. The CDR3 DNA is TGTGCCAGTAGTATAGTGAGGGGGCGAACCCGCACAGATACGCAGTATTTT. The full variable domain, rest sourced from reference TRBV19 and TRBJ2-3, is DGGITQSPKYLFRKEGQNVTLSCEQNLNHDAMYWYRQDPGQGLRLIYYSQIVNDFQKGDIAEGYSVSREKKESFPLTVTSAQKNPTAFYLCASSIVRGRTRTDTQYFGPGTRLTVL.

This clone was picked up one time. The V call is TRBV28, the J call TRBJ1-2; unclear D gene. The CDR3 is made up of 14 amino acids. The germline V and J ends were trimmed by 5 bases and 4 bases, with 14 bases remaining between them. Germline V gives CDR1 MDHEN, CDR2 SYDVKM. The CDR3 sequence: CASSLGGEGYGYTF. The CDR3 DNA reads as TGTGCCAGCAGTCTAGGTGGGGAGGGCTATGGCTACACCTTC.

The CDR3 spells CASSDVLGRGTYNEQFF. CDR3 bases: TGTGCCAGCAGTGATGTTTTGGGCAGGGGCACCTACAATGAGCAGTTCTTC. The chain recombines TRBV25-1 with TRBJ2-1, with a weak D call TRBD1 (6 bases). The CDR3 runs 17 residues. V was clipped by 3 bases and J by 2 bases, with 17 bases between them. Germline assignment: CDR1 MGHDK and CDR2 SYGVNS.

J is TRBJ2-1 and V is TRBV7-2, with TRBD2 matching 11 bases. Trimming took 0 bases from V and 4 from J; bases not matched to a gene: 2. This CDR3 has 16 amino acids. Germline CDR1 reads SGHTA; CDR2 reads FQGNSA. The CDR3 DNA reads TGTGCCAGCAGCTTAGCCGGGACTAGCGGTTACAATGAGCAGTTCTTC. This sequence encodes CASSLAGTSGYNEQFF.

This chain uses TRBV4-1 with TRBJ2-3; TRBD2 matches 10 bases. The germline V gene has CDR1 MGHRA and CDR2 YSYEKL. The V and J ends lost 1 base and 0 bases, in that order; junction bases with no gene match: 7. This CDR3 is built from 18 residues. The CDR3: CASSQVWSSGGSTDTQYF. The CDR3 bases are TGCGCCAGCAGCCAAGTGTGGTCTAGCGGGGGAAGCACAGATACGCAGTATTTT.

The rearrangement links TRBV4-2 to TRBJ2-3, with TRBD2 identical over 10 bases. After removal of 1 base from V and 0 bases from J, the junction contained 4 bases not matched to a gene. This CDR3 has 17 residues. The germline gives CDR1 LGHNA, CDR2 YNFKEQ. The CDR3 DNA reads TGTGCCAGCAGCCAAGTTAGCGGGGGGCTTAGCACAGATACGCAGTATTTT. Protein: CASSQVSGGLSTDTQYF.

The chain carries TRBV3-1 (or the pseudogene TRBV3-2) and TRBJ2-5, with 9 bases fitting TRBD1. The CDR3 length is 16 residues. Germline values: CDR1 LGHDT, CDR2 YNNKEL (reference sequence). V was clipped by 1 base and J by 4 bases; unmatched bases: 7. The chain's CDR3 is CASSQGTQGAGETQYF. CDR3 DNA sequence: TGTGCCAGCAGCCAAGGAACACAGGGGGCCGGAGAGACCCAGTACTTC.

This chain connects TRBV5-1 to TRBJ2-3; D remains unclear. The CDR3 runs 14 residues. Per germline, CDR1 SGHRS and CDR2 YFSETQ. Trimming left V 1 base short and J 5 bases short, with 11 bases between. The CDR3 loop is CASSLMGPRDTQYF. The CDR3, as DNA: TGCGCCAGCAGCTTGATGGGCCCGAGAGATACGCAGTATTTT.

The rearrangement uses TRBV5-4 and TRBJ2-5; 11 bases fit TRBD2. Per the germline V gene, CDR1 is SGHNT and CDR2 is YYREEE (reference sequence). The ends lost 4 bases at V and 5 bases at J; junction bases unmatched: 7. CDR3 length: 15 residues. The CDR3 nucleotides are TGTGCCAGCAGCCCCACTAGCGGGGGAGGGGAGACCCAGTACTTC. Protein product: CASSPTSGGGETQYF.